Sequencing of this T cell receptor beta chain was carried out in a study of response to subunit inactivated influenza vaccine. Study-level results: The authors proposed limited new T cell recruitment per seasonal influenza vaccination.

TCRdb reprocessed the RT-PCR reads via MiXCR and lists one record per CDR3 protein. The sample carries hundreds of thousands of distinct CDR3 sequences, approximately 15% recorded once. The trim removed 7 bases at V and 7 bases at J, leaving 6 bases unmatched. Germline V gene sequence: CDR1 DFQATT, CDR2 SNEGSKA (reference sequence). This CDR3 comprises 12 residues. The table lists this clonotype with many counts. Its matching antigen is unknown. Specimen: PBMCs from blood, collected roughly 13 days after vaccination. The receptor's source is a man aged 50-59 years who received an inactivated influenza vaccine. The J gene is TRBJ1-5, the V gene TRBV20-1, with TRBD1 matching 8 bases. The CDR3 is CSGGQGEQPQHF. DNA of the CDR3: TGCAGTGGAGGACAGGGCGAACAGCCCCAGCATTTT.